The rows below give T cell receptor beta chains drawn from one sample of a study of blood T cell repertoires in COVID-19. The assay was immunoSEQ multiplex PCR, and TCRdb's table has in-frame clones only and misses some. Here the sample spans about 90,000 clones, around four fifths being singletons. Sequenced input: peripheral blood. These receptors originate from a man aged 45-65 years with acute or convalescent COVID-19. CDR3s include the opening cysteine and the closing phenylalanine or tryptophan.

len	v_gene	CDR3aa
16	TRBV4-3	CASSRLAGEGGETQYF
12	TRBV5-5	CASSSPTGRAFF
16	TRBV12-5	CASGLASSTTYNEQFF
13	TRBV29-1	CSFRAGGDQPQHF
16	TRBV7-2	CASSPQTGNSNQPQHF
15	TRBV19	CASSMGDYSNQPQHF
16	TRBV4-3	CASSQSGGDLYNEQFF
15	TRBV6-5	CASSYKPGQGYGYTF
13	TRBV7-3	CASSLDRPYEQYF
17	TRBV9	CASSTSGLAKPQETQYF
13	TRBV12-3/TRBV12-4	CASSLGRRYGYTF
13	TRBV24-1	CATAAGGSETQYF
14	TRBV19	CASSIGANTGELFF
15	TRBV5-5	CASSWDDRTSYEQYF
15	TRBV4-1	CASSVRQGNTGELFF
14	TRBV11-3	CASSRGQGNTEAFF